The rows below give T cell receptor beta chains drawn from one sample of a study of blood T cell repertoires in COVID-19. Data came from immunoSEQ multiplex PCR; TCRdb stores just in-frame clones and leaves some out. Of about 480,000 clones in the sample, roughly nine tenths are singletons; the top ten hold roughly 0.92%. The sample was peripheral blood. Receptor source: a man between 18 and 29 years old with COVID-19, enrolled during active disease. CDR3s include the opening cysteine and the closing phenylalanine or tryptophan. A D gene is named only where the DNA matches it firmly. Some rows mark clone size as missing; the rest say once, few, many or name a class of expanded clone.

V	D	size	J	CDR3	DNA
TRBV14	TRBD1	NA	TRBJ1-1	CASRPGTDGSEAFF	TGTGCCAGCAGGCCCGGGACAGATGGGTCTGAAGCTTTCTTT
TRBV9	NA	NA	TRBJ2-2	CASSKEGTGELFF	TGTGCCAGCAGCAAGGAGGGGACCGGGGAGCTGTTTTTT
TRBV2	TRBD2	NA	TRBJ2-7	CASRLAGPSEQYF	TGTGCCAGTAGACTAGCGGGCCCCAGCGAGCAGTACTTC
TRBV19	NA	NA	TRBJ1-5	CASSIYLGEQPQHF	TGTGCCAGTAGTATATATTTAGGGGAACAGCCCCAGCATTTT
TRBV4-1	NA	NA	TRBJ2-7	CASSQGRGPTYEQYF	TGCGCCAGCAGCCAAGGGCGGGGACCTACCTACGAGCAGTACTTC
TRBV11-2	TRBD1	NA	TRBJ2-2	CASSLGGGLFSGELFF	TGTGCCAGCAGCTTAGGAGGGGGCCTTTTCTCCGGGGAGCTGTTTTTT
TRBV4-1	TRBD1	NA	TRBJ1-5	CASSQGGQGTRQPQHF	TGCGCCAGCAGCCAGGGGGGACAGGGCACACGGCAGCCCCAGCATTTT
TRBV6-6	NA	NA	TRBJ2-5	CASRRGSQETQYF	TGTGCCAGCAGGCGCGGTTCCCAAGAGACCCAGTACTTC
TRBV11-2	NA	NA	TRBJ2-7	CASSLMRTVSYEQYF	TGTGCCAGCAGCCTGATGAGGACAGTCTCCTACGAGCAGTACTTC
TRBV5-1	TRBD2	NA	TRBJ2-1	CASSLDPSGDYNEQFF	TGCGCCAGCAGCTTGGATCCTAGCGGGGATTACAATGAGCAGTTCTTC
TRBV5-1	TRBD1	few	TRBJ2-7	CASSFSGQGPYEQYF	TGCGCCAGCAGCTTCTCGGGACAGGGTCCCTACGAGCAGTACTTC
TRBV5-5	TRBD1	NA	TRBJ2-7	CASSSDRVAIYEQYF	TGTGCCAGCAGCTCCGACAGGGTCGCCATCTACGAGCAGTACTTC
TRBV19	NA	NA	TRBJ1-1	CASSRGGTEAFF	TGTGCCAGTAGTAGGGGGGGGACTGAAGCTTTCTTT
TRBV7-9	NA	NA	TRBJ2-1	CASSLAGAPTPSSYNEQFF	TGTGCCAGCAGCTTAGCGGGAGCACCCACCCCCAGCTCCTACAATGAGCAGTTCTTC
TRBV29-1	NA	NA	TRBJ2-3	CSVQGWQDTQYF	TGCAGCGTCCAGGGATGGCAAGATACGCAGTATTTT
TRBV19	TRBD1	NA	TRBJ2-2	CASSTGQGRGPNTGELFF	TGTGCCAGTAGTACCGGACAGGGAAGGGGTCCGAACACCGGGGAGCTGTTTTTT
TRBV14	TRBD1	once	TRBJ1-1	CASSRYRGPSEAFF	TGTGCCAGCAGCCGGTACAGGGGGCCCAGTGAAGCTTTCTTT
TRBV27	TRBD1	NA	TRBJ2-4	CASRDRVKNIQYF	TGTGCCAGCAGAGACAGGGTTAAAAACATTCAGTACTTC
TRBV24-1	NA	NA	TRBJ2-6	CATSDAEPGANVLTF	TGTGCCACCAGTGATGCCGAGCCTGGGGCCAACGTCCTGACTTTC
TRBV2	TRBD1	NA	TRBJ1-4	CASSERQGKLFF	TGTGCCAGCAGTGAAAGACAGGGAAAACTGTTTTTT
TRBV2	NA	NA	TRBJ2-1	CASSSQLTGNEQFF	TGTGCCAGCAGTTCTCAGCTTACGGGGAATGAGCAGTTCTTC
TRBV10-3	NA	NA	TRBJ2-4	CAISDFERQYF	TGTGCCATCAGCGACTTCGAGCGTCAGTACTTC
TRBV18	TRBD2	NA	TRBJ2-5	CASSPRTSSETQYF	TGTGCCAGCTCACCCCGGACTAGTTCCGAAACCCAGTACTTC
TRBV19	TRBD1	once	TRBJ1-5	CASSIGQGINQPQHF	TGTGCCAGTAGTATCGGACAGGGTATAAACCAGCCCCAGCATTTT
TRBV21-1	NA	once	TRBJ1-2	CASSKALNYGYTF	TGTGCCAGCAGCAAAGCCTTGAACTATGGCTACACCTTC
TRBV6-6	TRBD1	NA	TRBJ2-2	CASRPSWTGNTGELFF	TGTGCCAGCAGGCCTTCTTGGACAGGGAACACCGGGGAGCTGTTTTTT
TRBV5-8	NA	NA	TRBJ2-1	CASSPYRVNEQFF	TGTGCCAGCAGCCCTTACAGGGTCAATGAGCAGTTCTTC
TRBV24-1	NA	NA	TRBJ2-5	CATSDPSGGGETQYF	TGTGCCACCAGTGATCCATCAGGCGGAGGAGAGACCCAGTACTTC
TRBV6-1	NA	NA	TRBJ1-1	CASSEHGGGTEAFF	TGTGCCAGCAGTGAACACGGGGGTGGCACTGAAGCTTTCTTT
TRBV7-2	NA	NA	TRBJ1-1	CASSSSSQGGEAFF	TGTGCCAGCAGCTCCTCTTCGCAGGGTGGTGAAGCTTTCTTT
TRBV30	NA	NA	TRBJ1-1	CAWRRGLNTEAFF	TGTGCCTGGAGGCGGGGTCTGAACACTGAAGCTTTCTTT
TRBV11-3	TRBD1	once	TRBJ1-5	CASSPRGQGNQPQHF	TGTGCCAGCAGCCCGAGAGGACAGGGCAATCAGCCCCAGCATTTT
TRBV11-2	NA	NA	TRBJ1-1	CASSRSQGSVTEAFF	TGTGCCAGCAGCCGTTCTCAGGGTTCGGTTACTGAAGCTTTCTTT
TRBV6-5	TRBD1	once	TRBJ1-2	CASSYRQGASYGYTF	TGTGCCAGCAGTTATCGACAGGGGGCCTCCTATGGCTACACCTTC
TRBV4-1	NA	NA	TRBJ2-7	CASSQDGRYYEQYF	TGCGCCAGCAGCCAAGATGGCAGGTACTACGAGCAGTACTTC
TRBV19	NA	NA	TRBJ1-6	CASSIRTTFGDSPLHF	TGTGCCAGTAGTATACGGACAACCTTCGGAGATTCACCCCTCCACTTT
TRBV4-1	NA	NA	TRBJ2-7	CASSQGPGLSYEQYF	TGCGCCAGCAGCCAAGGACCGGGACTCTCCTACGAGCAGTACTTC
TRBV6-1	NA	NA	TRBJ1-4	CASSERGFNEKLFF	TGTGCCAGCAGTGAACGGGGGTTTAATGAAAAACTGTTTTTT
TRBV19	NA	NA	TRBJ1-5	CASSWGPGQPQHF	TGTGCCAGCTCATGGGGGCCCGGTCAGCCCCAGCATTTT
TRBV6-5	NA	many	TRBJ1-4	CASSHGTTNEKLFF	TGTGCCAGCAGTCACGGGACAACTAATGAAAAACTGTTTTTT
TRBV30	NA	NA	TRBJ1-6	CAWSVRGARWSYNSPLHF	TGTGCCTGGAGTGTACGGGGGGCTAGGTGGTCCTATAATTCACCCCTCCACTTT
TRBV10-1	TRBD1	NA	TRBJ1-5	CAGDRAYQPQHF	TGCGCCGGTGACAGGGCTTATCAGCCCCAGCATTTT
TRBV29-1	NA	NA	TRBJ2-1	CSVRVYNEQFF	TGCAGCGTTCGCGTTTACAATGAGCAGTTCTTC
TRBV12-3/TRBV12-4	TRBD1	NA	TRBJ2-2	CASRQQGAGELFF	TGTGCCAGCAGGCAACAGGGGGCCGGGGAGCTGTTTTTT
TRBV5-1	NA	once	TRBJ2-7	CASSYDSYEQYF	TGCGCCAGCAGCTATGACAGCTACGAGCAGTACTTC
TRBV3-1/TRBV3-2	NA	NA	TRBJ2-3	CASSPPGLGSTDTQYF	TGTGCCAGCAGCCCCCCGGGACTGGGAAGCACAGATACGCAGTATTTT
TRBV15	TRBD1	once	TRBJ2-7	CATSRDPAGTGGDEQYF	TGTGCCACCAGCAGAGATCCCGCCGGGACAGGGGGTGACGAGCAGTACTTC
TRBV6-5	NA	NA	TRBJ1-2	CASSGSGATYGYTF	TGTGCCAGCTCAGGGTCAGGGGCAACCTATGGCTACACCTTC
TRBV5-6	NA	NA	TRBJ2-2	CASNIYTGEVTGELFF	TGTGCCAGCAACATATATACAGGGGAGGTCACCGGGGAGCTGTTTTTT
TRBV24-1	NA	NA	TRBJ2-1	CATSDKFRVNEQFF	TGTGCCACCAGTGATAAGTTCAGGGTCAATGAGCAGTTCTTC
TRBV9	TRBD1	few	TRBJ2-1	CASSVQGASYNEQFF	TGTGCCAGCAGCGTACAGGGGGCGTCCTACAATGAGCAGTTCTTC
TRBV9	NA	NA	TRBJ2-7	CASSVGVGGQYYEQYF	TGTGCCAGCAGCGTAGGGGTCGGGGGACAGTATTACGAGCAGTACTTC
TRBV19	TRBD2	NA	TRBJ2-2	CASRPLAWNTGELFF	TGTGCCAGTAGGCCACTAGCGTGGAACACCGGGGAGCTGTTTTTT
TRBV25-1	TRBD1	NA	TRBJ2-7	CASSRQGATYEQYF	TGTGCCAGCAGTCGACAGGGGGCCACCTACGAGCAGTACTTC